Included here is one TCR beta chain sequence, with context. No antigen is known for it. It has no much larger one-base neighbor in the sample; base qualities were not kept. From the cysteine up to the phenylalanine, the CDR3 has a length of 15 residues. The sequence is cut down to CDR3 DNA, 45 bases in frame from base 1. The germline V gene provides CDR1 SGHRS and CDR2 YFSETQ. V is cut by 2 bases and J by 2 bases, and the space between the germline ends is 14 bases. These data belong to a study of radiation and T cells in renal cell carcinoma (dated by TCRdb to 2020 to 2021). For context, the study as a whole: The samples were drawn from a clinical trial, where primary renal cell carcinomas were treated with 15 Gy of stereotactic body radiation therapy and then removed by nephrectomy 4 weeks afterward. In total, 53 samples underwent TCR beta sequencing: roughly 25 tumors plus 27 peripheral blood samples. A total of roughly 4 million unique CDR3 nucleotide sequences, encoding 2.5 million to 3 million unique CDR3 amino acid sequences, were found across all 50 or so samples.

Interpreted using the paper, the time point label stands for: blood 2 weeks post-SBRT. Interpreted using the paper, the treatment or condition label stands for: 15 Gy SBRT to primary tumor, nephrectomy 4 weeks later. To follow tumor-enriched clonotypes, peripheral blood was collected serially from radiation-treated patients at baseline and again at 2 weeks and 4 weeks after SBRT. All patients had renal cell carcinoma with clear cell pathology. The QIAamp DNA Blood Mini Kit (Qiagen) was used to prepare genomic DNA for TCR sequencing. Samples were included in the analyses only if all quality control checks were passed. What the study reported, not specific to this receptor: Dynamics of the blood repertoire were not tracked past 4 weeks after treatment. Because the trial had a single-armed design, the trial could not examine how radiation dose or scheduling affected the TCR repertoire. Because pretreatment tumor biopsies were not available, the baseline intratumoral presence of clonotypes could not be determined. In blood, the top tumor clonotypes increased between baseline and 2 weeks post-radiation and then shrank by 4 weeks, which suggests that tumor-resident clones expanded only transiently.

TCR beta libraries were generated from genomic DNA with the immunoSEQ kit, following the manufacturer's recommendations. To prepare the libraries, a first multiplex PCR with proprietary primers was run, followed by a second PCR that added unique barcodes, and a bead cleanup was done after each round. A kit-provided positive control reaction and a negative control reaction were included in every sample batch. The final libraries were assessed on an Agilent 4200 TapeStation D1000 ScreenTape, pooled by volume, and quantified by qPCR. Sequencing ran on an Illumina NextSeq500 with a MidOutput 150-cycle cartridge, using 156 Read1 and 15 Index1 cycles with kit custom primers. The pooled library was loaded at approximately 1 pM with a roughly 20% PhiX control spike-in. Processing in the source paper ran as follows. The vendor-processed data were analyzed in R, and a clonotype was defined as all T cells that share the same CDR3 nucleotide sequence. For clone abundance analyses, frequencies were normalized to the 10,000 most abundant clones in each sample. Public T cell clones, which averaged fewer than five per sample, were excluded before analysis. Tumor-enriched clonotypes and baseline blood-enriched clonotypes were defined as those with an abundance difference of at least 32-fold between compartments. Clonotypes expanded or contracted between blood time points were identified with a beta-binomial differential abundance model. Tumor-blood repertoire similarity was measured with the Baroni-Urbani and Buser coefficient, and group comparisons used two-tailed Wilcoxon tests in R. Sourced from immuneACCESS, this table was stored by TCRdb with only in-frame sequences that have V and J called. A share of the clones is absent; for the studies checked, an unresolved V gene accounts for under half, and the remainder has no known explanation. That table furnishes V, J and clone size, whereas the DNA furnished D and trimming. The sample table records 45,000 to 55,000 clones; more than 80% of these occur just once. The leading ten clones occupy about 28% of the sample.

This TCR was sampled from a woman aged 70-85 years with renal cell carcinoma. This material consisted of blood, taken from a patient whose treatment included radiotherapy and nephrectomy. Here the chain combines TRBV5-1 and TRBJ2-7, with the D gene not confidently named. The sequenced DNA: TGCGCCAGCAGCTTAACCGTTAAGGGTACCTACGAGCAGTACTTC. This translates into CASSLTVKGTYEQYF.